The 14 T cell receptor beta chains listed next were all sequenced from one sample in a study of blood T cell repertoires in COVID-19. The data were produced by immunoSEQ multiplex PCR, yet TCRdb's version contains in-frame clones alone and is incomplete. The table shows approximately 300,000 clones, with about 82% occurring only once. Sequencing input: peripheral blood. The receptors shown here come from a woman between 45 and 60 years old with acute or convalescent COVID-19.

J is TRBJ2-1 and V is TRBV6-5; D gene ambiguous. Between the trimmed V and J ends, which lost 1 base and 0 bases, there was a span of 10 bases. The CDR3 sequence is 16 residues long. The germline gives CDR1 MNHEY, CDR2 SVGAGI. The CDR3 sequence is CASSYLPETSYNEQFF. The CDR3 DNA is TGTGCCAGCAGTTACTTGCCGGAGACCTCCTACAATGAGCAGTTCTTC.

V and J are TRBV30 and TRBJ1-5; 7 bases map to TRBD1. Germline loops: CDR1 GTSNPN, CDR2 SVGIG (reference sequence). This CDR3 has 13 amino acids. The V segment lost 2 bases and the J segment 5 bases; nucleotides outside the gene matches: 3. DNA for the CDR3: TGTGCCTGGAGTAGGCAGGGGGATCAGCCCCAGCATTTT. Translating it yields CAWSRQGDQPQHF.

The V gene is TRBV15, the J gene TRBJ2-7; no firm D call. Per germline, CDR1 LNHNV and CDR2 YYDKDF (reference sequence). This CDR3 spans 14 amino acids. V lost 1 base and J lost 2, with 9 bases in between. The CDR3 nucleotides read TGTGCCACCAGCAGAGGGGCTTCCACCTACGAGCAGTACTTC. Protein: CATSRGASTYEQYF.

Details on this clone: The same CDR3 can be traced to other DNA sequences in this sample. The J gene is TRBJ2-5, the V gene TRBV15; no reliable D call. The germline CDR1 and CDR2 sequences are LNHNV and YYDKDF (reference sequence). CDR3 length: 14 residues. V lost 1 base, J lost 2 bases, and 8 bases lay in between. The CDR3 nucleotides are TGTGCCACCAGCAGAGGTGGCAGGCAAGAGACCCAGTACTTC. This encodes CATSRGGRQETQYF.

The chain couples TRBV9 to TRBJ2-1; 8 nucleotides align to TRBD1. V was pared by 3 bases and J by 9 bases, with 11 bases of the junction left unmatched. This CDR3 spans 15 amino acids. Germline V gene data show CDR1 as SGDLS and CDR2 as YYNGEE. CDR3 sequence reads: CASSAPGGAAGEQFF. CDR3 nucleotide sequence: TGTGCCAGCAGCGCCCCAGGGGGCGCAGCAGGTGAGCAGTTCTTC.

The rearrangement uses TRBV4-3 and TRBJ1-1, with D hard to call. The CDR3 spans 12 residues. V was cut by 0 bases and J by 9 bases, with 8 bases left in between. Per the germline V gene, CDR1 is LGHNA and CDR2 is YSLEER. CDR3 nucleotides: TGCGCCAGCAGCCAAGATATGAGGCAAGCTTTCTTT. Translated, it gives CASSQDMRQAFF.

Note on this clone: An end of the junction does not agree with germline; a read error may underlie this. The chain uses TRBV24-1 and TRBJ2-7, with 7 positions matching TRBD1. Per germline, CDR1 KGHDR and CDR2 SFDVKD. The CDR3 has 11 residues. For the CDR3, the DNA is TGTGCCACCGGTGACAGGGTCGAGCAGTACTTC. It translates to CATGDRVEQYF.

V gene TRBV24-1 combines with J gene TRBJ2-2; TRBD2 matches 14 bases. This CDR3 is built from 19 residues. V lost 3 bases, J lost 3 bases, and 8 bases stayed unmatched. Germline-derived CDR1 and CDR2 are KGHDR and SFDVKD. CDR3 sequence (DNA): TGTGCCACCAGTGATCCGGGACTAGCGGGAGTATGGGACACCGGGGAGCTGTTTTTT. This translates into CATSDPGLAGVWDTGELFF.

This chain connects TRBV7-9 to TRBJ2-2, with TRBD2 identical over 10 bases. The germline CDR1 and CDR2 sequences are SEHNR and FQNEAQ (reference sequence). The CDR3 is 16 amino acids. Trimming took 5 bases from V and 6 from J; bases not matched to a gene: 9. The CDR3 reads CASSRALAGGAGELFF. The CDR3 coding sequence is TGTGCCAGCAGCAGAGCATTAGCGGGAGGCGCCGGGGAGCTGTTTTTT.

This sequence joins TRBV27 and TRBJ2-5, with TRBD2 matching 8 bases. The length of the CDR3 is 15 residues. The J segment lost 9 bases and the V segment lost 4 bases, leaving 13 bases of the junction unmatched. Germline V CDR1 and CDR2: MNHEY, SMNVEV (reference sequence). CDR3 loop: CASSYPSSGARAQYF. The CDR3 bases are TGTGCCAGCAGTTACCCCAGTAGCGGGGCCCGGGCCCAGTACTTC.

The chain links TRBV20-1 to TRBJ1-6; tentative D call: TRBD1 (6 bases). Germline CDR1 reads DFQATT; CDR2 reads SNEGSKA (reference sequence). CDR3 length: 13 amino acids. The V and J ends lost 3 bases and 7 bases respectively, with 10 bases between them. The CDR3 sequence: CSASPTGNSPLHF. The CDR3 DNA reads TGCAGTGCTAGTCCTACAGGGAATTCACCCCTCCACTTT.

This chain uses TRBV28 with TRBJ2-7, with D possibly being TRBD1 (6 bases). The V end was cut by 10 bases, the J end by 3 bases, with 13 bases between. The CDR3 totals 12 residues. Germline V gene lookup returns CDR1 MDHEN and CDR2 SYDVKM. CDR3 sequence (DNA): TGTGCCATCACGGACAGCCACTACGAGCAGTACTTC. Amino acids: CAITDSHYEQYF. Drawing the rest from reference TRBV28 and TRBJ2-7, the complete variable domain is DVKVTQSSRYLVKRTGEKVFLECVQDMDHENMFWYRQDPGLGLRLIYFSYDVKMKEKGDIPEGYSVSREKKERFSLILESASTNQTSMYLCAITDSHYEQYFGPGTRLTVT.

The chain has TRBV4-1 and TRBJ1-3; D perhaps matches TRBD1 (5 bases). Per the germline V gene, CDR1 is MGHRA and CDR2 is YSYEKL. The CDR3 sequence is 15 residues long. Trimming stripped 5 bases from V and 0 bases from J, with 11 bases between. CDR3 residues: CASSSRGFSGNTIYF. CDR3 DNA sequence: TGCGCCAGCAGCTCTCGGGGGTTCTCTGGAAACACCATATATTTT.

This chain connects TRBV7-6 to TRBJ1-3; D is uncertain. The germline V gene encodes CDR1 SGHVS and CDR2 FNYEAQ. CDR3 size: 14 residues. Trimming pared 5 bases from V and 2 bases from J, leaving 10 bases between. The CDR3 DNA is TGTGCCAGCAGCCCGCGGGTAGCTGGAAACACCATATATTTT. Its translation is CASSPRVAGNTIYF.